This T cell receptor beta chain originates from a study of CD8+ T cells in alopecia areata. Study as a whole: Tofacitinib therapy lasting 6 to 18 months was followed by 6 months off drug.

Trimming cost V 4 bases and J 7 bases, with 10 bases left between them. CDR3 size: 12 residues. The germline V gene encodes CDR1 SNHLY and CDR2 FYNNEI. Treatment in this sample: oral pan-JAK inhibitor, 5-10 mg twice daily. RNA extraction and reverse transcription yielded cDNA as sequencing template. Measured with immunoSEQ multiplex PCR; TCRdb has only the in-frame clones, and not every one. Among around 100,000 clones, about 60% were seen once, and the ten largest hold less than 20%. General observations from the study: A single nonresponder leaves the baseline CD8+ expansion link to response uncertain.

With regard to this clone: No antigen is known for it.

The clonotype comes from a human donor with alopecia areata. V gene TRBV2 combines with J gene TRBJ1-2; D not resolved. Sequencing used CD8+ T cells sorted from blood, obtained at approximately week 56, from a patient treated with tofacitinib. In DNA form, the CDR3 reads TGTGCCAGCAGTGGGGAATCTCCTGGCTACACCTTC. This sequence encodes CASSGESPGYTF.